The T cell receptor beta chain under discussion was sequenced for a study of technical replicates of blood from several donors. The ends were cut back, 2 bases at V and 7 bases at J, with 18 bases in the middle. The CDR3 extends over 15 amino acids. Germline values: CDR1 SGHRS, CDR2 YFSETQ. Assay: immunoSEQ multiplex PCR; the TCRdb copy retains only in-frame clones and omits some. The sample gives about 83,000 clones, approximately 94% of which show up once; roughly 0.24% is in the top ten. What was sequenced was T cells isolated from PBMCs. The TCR was taken from a human donor in good health. The chain has TRBV5-1 and TRBJ1-2; a weak D match, TRBD1 (6 bases). The DNA of the CDR3 is TGCGCCAGCAGCTTAACTGCAGGGGATGAAGGTGGCTACACCTTC. Its protein is CASSLTAGDEGGYTF.